This TCR beta chain was identified in a study of radiation and T cells in renal cell carcinoma. Across the whole study: Nephrectomy followed 15 Gy stereotactic body radiation by 4 weeks.

About this clone: Its antigen is still unknown.

The time point: blood 2 weeks post-SBRT. As to treatment: 15 Gy SBRT to primary tumor, nephrectomy 4 weeks later. Radiation-treated patients gave blood at baseline, week 2 and week 4. The method was immunoSEQ multiplex PCR; TCRdb's version includes in-frame clones alone and lacks a portion of them. The sample shows 150,000 to 190,000 clones, 87% of them seen only once. Study-wide results and caveats: Without pretreatment biopsies, baseline tumor clonotype presence was undetermined.

Sequenced here: blood, sampled from a patient whose treatment included radiotherapy and nephrectomy. The source of this sequence is a woman aged 45 to 65 with renal cell carcinoma.

CDR3 region: CSAQAPLLAEKLFF. CDR3 nucleotides: TGCAGCGCCCAGGCTCCCTTGTTGGCCGAAAAACTGTTTTTT. The chain joins TRBV29-1 to TRBJ1-4, with unresolved D. Per germline, CDR1 SQVTM and CDR2 ANQGSEA. The CDR3 is 14 amino acids. Between the trimmed V and J ends, which lost 7 bases and 8 bases, there was a span of 20 bases.